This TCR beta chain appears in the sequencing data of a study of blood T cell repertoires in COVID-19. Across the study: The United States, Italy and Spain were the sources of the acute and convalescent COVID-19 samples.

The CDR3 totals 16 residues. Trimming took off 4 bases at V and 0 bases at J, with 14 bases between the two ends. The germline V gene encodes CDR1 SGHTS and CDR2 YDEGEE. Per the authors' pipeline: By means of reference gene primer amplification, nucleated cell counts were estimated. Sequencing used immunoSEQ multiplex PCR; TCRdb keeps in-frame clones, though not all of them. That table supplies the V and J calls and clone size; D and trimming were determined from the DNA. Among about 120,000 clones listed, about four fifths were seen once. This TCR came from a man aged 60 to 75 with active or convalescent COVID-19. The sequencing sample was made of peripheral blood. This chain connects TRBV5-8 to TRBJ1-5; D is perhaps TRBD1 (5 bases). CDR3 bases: TGTGCCAGCAGCAGGGGAAGATCAGCTAGCAATCAGCCCCAGCATTTT. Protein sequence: CASSRGRSASNQPQHF.